Described below is a single T cell receptor beta chain sequence and its context. This CDR3 contains 14 residues. CDR1 SEHNR and CDR2 FQNEAQ come from the germline V gene (reference sequence). The V and J ends lost 0 bases and 6 bases respectively, with 11 bases between them. The data derive from a study of T cell changes during pregnancy in multiple sclerosis. This table comes from immunoSEQ multiplex PCR, and its TCRdb copy is limited to in-frame clones, with some not included. This sample carries about 56,000 clones, about 83% of them seen once, and the ten largest clones take over 4%. The TCR was taken from a human donor whose cells served as feeder cells for cultures in a pregnancy study. V gene TRBV7-9 combines with J gene TRBJ2-5; D not resolved. Material for sequencing was peripheral blood from another person, used as feeder cells. In DNA form, the CDR3 reads TGTGCCAGCAGCTTAGCGTATAGAAGTAAGACCCAGTACTTC. Its translation: CASSLAYRSKTQYF.